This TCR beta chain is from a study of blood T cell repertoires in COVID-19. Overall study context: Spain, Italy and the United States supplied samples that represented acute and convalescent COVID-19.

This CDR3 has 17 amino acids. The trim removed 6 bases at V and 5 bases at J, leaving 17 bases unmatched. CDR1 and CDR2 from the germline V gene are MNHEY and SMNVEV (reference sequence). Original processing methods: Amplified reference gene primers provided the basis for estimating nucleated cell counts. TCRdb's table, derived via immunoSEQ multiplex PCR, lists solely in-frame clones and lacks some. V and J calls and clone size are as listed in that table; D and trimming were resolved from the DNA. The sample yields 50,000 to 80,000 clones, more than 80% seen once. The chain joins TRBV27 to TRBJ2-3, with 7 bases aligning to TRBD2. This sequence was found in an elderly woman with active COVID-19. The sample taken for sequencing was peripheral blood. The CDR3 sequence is CASSQRGSLLMGDTQYF. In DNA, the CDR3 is TGTGCCAGCAGCCAGCGGGGTTCCCTCCTAATGGGAGATACGCAGTATTTT.